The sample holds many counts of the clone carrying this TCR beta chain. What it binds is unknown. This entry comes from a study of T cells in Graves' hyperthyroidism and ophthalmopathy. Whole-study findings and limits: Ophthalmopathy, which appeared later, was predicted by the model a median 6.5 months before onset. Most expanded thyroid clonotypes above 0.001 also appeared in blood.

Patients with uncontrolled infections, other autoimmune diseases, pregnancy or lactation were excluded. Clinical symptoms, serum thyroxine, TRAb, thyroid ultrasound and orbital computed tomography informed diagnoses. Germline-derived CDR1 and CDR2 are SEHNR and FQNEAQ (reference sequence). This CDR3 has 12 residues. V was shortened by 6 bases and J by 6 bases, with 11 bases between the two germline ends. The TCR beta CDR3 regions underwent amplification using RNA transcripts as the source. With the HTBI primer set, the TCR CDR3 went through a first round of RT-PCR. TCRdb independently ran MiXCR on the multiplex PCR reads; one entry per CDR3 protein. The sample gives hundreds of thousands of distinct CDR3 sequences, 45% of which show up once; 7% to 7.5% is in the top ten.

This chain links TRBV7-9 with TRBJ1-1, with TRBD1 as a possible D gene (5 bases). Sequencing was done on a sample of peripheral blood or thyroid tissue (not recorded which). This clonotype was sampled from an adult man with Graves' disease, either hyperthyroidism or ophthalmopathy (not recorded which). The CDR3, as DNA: TGTGCCAGCAGTCCATGGGGCGCTGAAGCTTTCTTT. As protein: CASSPWGAEAFF.